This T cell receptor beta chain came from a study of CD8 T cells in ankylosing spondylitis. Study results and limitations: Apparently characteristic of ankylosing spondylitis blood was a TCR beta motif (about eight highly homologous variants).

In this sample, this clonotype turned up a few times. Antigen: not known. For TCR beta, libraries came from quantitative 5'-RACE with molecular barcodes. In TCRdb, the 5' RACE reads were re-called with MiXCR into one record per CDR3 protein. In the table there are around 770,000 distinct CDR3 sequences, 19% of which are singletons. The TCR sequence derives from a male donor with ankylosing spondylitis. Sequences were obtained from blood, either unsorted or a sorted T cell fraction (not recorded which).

DNA for the CDR3: TGTGCCAGCAGCCGCGACAGAACAACTAATGAAAAACTGTTTTTT. Its protein product is CASSRDRTTNEKLFF. The gene calls are TRBV12-3 or TRBV12-4 and TRBJ1-4, with D possibly matching TRBD1 (5 bases). Between the trimmed V and J ends, which lost 6 bases and 0 bases, there was a span of 11 bases. This CDR3 contains 15 residues.